The clone carrying this T cell receptor beta chain was counted between two and nine times. One entry per CDR3 protein, called by TCRdb with MiXCR from the 5' RACE reads. The sample lists around 60,000 distinct CDR3 sequences; 8% to 9% were seen once. The data belong to a study of spatial heterogeneity in lung cancer. Time point in this sample: sample taken at primary tumor resection. Whole RNA obtained from tumor, nontumor lung or frozen PBMC underwent sequencing without sorting. Germline V lookup: CDR1 SGHVS, CDR2 FNYEAQ. The length of the CDR3 is 16 residues. V shed 1 base and J shed 4 bases, with 14 bases lying between them.

The gene calls are TRBV7-6 and TRBJ1-3; TRBD1 is a possible D gene (5 bases). This TCR was sampled from a female donor with early-stage non-small cell lung cancer. The sample was PBMCs, taken at surgery. The CDR3 nucleotides read TGTGCCAGCAGCTTAGGGAGGACAATTCAGGGAAACACCATATATTTT. This gives the protein CASSLGRTIQGNTIYF.